This T cell receptor (beta chain) was observed in a study of identical twins. Each cDNA held unique molecular identifiers, and template switching gave it a universal primer site. TCRdb reprocessed the 5' RACE reads with MiXCR, giving one entry per CDR3 protein. The sample yields approximately 600,000 distinct CDR3 sequences, 7.1% seen once. The CDR3 runs to 16 residues. Germline V lookup: CDR1 SQVTM, CDR2 ANQGSEA. The junction had 14 bases not matched to a gene; V was cut back by 1 base and J by 10 bases. This clonotype was counted at least ten times. The sample also formed part of further work on yellow fever vaccine responses in identical twins.

Sequencing was performed on PBMCs. The receptor was isolated from a young woman in good health. V and J are TRBV29-1 and TRBJ2-5, with 11 nucleotides matching TRBD2. The CDR3 DNA reads as TGCAGCGTTGAAGTATTTGGACTAGCGGGCGACCCGAGCCAGTACTTC. It specifies CSVEVFGLAGDPSQYF.